The 6 T cell receptor beta chains below all came from one sample that was sequenced in a study of shared clonotypes between healthy human individuals. The naive CD8 population came from CD45RO-negative cells selected for CCR7, without terminally differentiated effector memory CD45RA+ cells. Libraries were prepared by immunoSEQ multiplex PCR; TCRdb keeps only in-frame clonotypes and omits some of them. Here the sample spans about 2.1 million clones, 93% being singletons. Input material: naive CD8+ T cells from PBMCs. The source is a man younger than 30 in good health. Some clones in this sample may be carry-over from other donors' samples.

This rearrangement joins TRBV6-6 to TRBJ2-3; 9 bases fit TRBD1. This CDR3 region has 15 residues. Trimming cost V 1 base and J 4 bases; bases outside gene matches: 3. Germline lookup yields CDR1 MNHNY and CDR2 SVGAGI (reference sequence). CDR3 DNA: TGTGCCAGCAGTTACTTAACAGGGGGCGCAGATACGCAGTATTTT. The encoded protein is CASSYLTGGADTQYF.

In this sample, this clone turned up once. Other DNA sequences of this sample code for an identical CDR3. J is TRBJ2-3 and V is TRBV4-1, with D unresolved. Germline V gene lookup returns CDR1 MGHRA and CDR2 YSYEKL. Trimming stripped 1 base from V and 6 bases from J, with 8 bases between. The CDR3 is 13 amino acids. The CDR3 region is CASSQVGSDTQYF. The CDR3 region has the DNA TGCGCCAGCAGCCAAGTAGGGTCCGATACGCAGTATTTT.

The chain employs TRBV7-3 and TRBJ1-2; tentative D call: TRBD1 (6 bases). The CDR3 is made up of 14 amino acids. CDR1 is SGHTA and CDR2 is FQGTGA in the germline V gene. V was shortened by 1 base and J by 7 bases, with 13 bases between the two germline ends. CDR3 coding DNA: TGTGCCAGCAGCTTAATGGCAGGGGATGGTGGCTACACCTTC. Translating it yields CASSLMAGDGGYTF.

The chain recombines TRBV4-2 with TRBJ2-1; TRBD2 might be the D (6 bases). Germline V lookup: CDR1 LGHNA, CDR2 YNFKEQ. The CDR3 consists of 15 residues. V was clipped by 0 bases and J by 10 bases, with 16 bases between them. DNA for the CDR3: TGTGCCAGCAGCCAAGAAGGGCTAGCGACCCACGAGCAGTTCTTC. Protein product: CASSQEGLATHEQFF.

The CDR3 loop reads CASSHGEFNGNTIYF. The DNA of the CDR3 is TGTGCCAGCAGCCACGGGGAGTTTAACGGAAACACCATATATTTT. The V gene is TRBV5-4, the J gene TRBJ1-3; no reliable D call. V dropped 4 bases and J dropped 4 bases, with 15 bases sitting between them. Germline V gene lookup returns CDR1 SGHNT and CDR2 YYREEE (reference sequence). This CDR3 is built from 15 residues. The full variable domain, completed using reference TRBV5-4 and TRBJ1-3, is ETGVTQSPTHLIKTRGQQVTLRCSSQSGHNTVSWYQQALGQGPQFIFQYYREEENGRGNFPPRFSGLQFPNYSSELNVNALELDDSALYLCASSHGEFNGNTIYFGEGSWLTVV.

This rearrangement joins TRBV19 to TRBJ2-5; D unresolved. Germline V gene lookup returns CDR1 LNHDA and CDR2 SQIVND (reference sequence). The CDR3 totals 16 residues. The V end was cut by 6 bases, the J end by 0 bases, with 17 bases between. In DNA, the CDR3 is TGTGCCAGTAGCCCCCCCGCGTTGTGGTACCAAGAGACCCAGTACTTC. The encoded protein is CASSPPALWYQETQYF.